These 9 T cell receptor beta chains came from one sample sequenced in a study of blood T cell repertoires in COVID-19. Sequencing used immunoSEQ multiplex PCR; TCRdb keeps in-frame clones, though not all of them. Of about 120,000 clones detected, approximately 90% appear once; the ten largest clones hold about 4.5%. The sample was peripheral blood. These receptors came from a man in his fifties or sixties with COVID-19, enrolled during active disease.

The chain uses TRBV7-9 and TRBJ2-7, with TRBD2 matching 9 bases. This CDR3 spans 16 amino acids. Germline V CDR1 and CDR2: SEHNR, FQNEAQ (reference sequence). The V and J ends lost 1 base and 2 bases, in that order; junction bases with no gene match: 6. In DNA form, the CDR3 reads TGTGCCAGCAGCTTAGTAGACTTAGCGGGGGCCTACGAGCAGTACTTC. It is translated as CASSLVDLAGAYEQYF.

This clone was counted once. In nucleotides, the CDR3 is TGCGCCAGCAGCCAGGGAGGACAGGGATCGTCCTATGGCTACACCTTC. Protein sequence: CASSQGGQGSSYGYTF. The chain joins TRBV4-1 to TRBJ1-2; 8 bases line up with TRBD1. Per the germline V gene, CDR1 is MGHRA and CDR2 is YSYEKL. The CDR3 has 16 amino acids. V gave up 3 bases and J gave up 4 bases; unmatched junction bases: 10.

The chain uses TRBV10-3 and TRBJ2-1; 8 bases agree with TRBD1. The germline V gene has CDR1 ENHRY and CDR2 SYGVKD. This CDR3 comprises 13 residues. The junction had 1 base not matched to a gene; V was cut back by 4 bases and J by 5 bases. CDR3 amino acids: CAISGDRNNEQFF. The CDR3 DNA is TGTGCCATCAGTGGGGACAGGAACAATGAGCAGTTCTTC.

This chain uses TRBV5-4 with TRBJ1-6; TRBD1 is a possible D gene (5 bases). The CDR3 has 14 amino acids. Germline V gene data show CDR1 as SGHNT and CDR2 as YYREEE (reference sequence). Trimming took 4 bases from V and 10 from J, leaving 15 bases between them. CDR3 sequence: CASSPRQGGSPLHF. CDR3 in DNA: TGTGCCAGCAGCCCGCGGCAGGGAGGATCACCCCTCCACTTT.

CDR3: CASSIPGMSLEQYF. Here the CDR3 DNA reads TGTGCCAGTAGTATCCCAGGGATGAGCCTCGAGCAGTACTTC. The chain is built from TRBV19 and TRBJ2-7, with D tentatively TRBD1 (5 bases). Germline V gives CDR1 LNHDA, CDR2 SQIVND (reference sequence). This CDR3 spans 14 amino acids. V gave up 3 bases and J gave up 6 bases, with 15 bases separating them. Looking up the rest from reference TRBV19 and TRBJ2-7 gives the full variable domain: DGGITQSPKYLFRKEGQNVTLSCEQNLNHDAMYWYRQDPGQGLRLIYYSQIVNDFQKGDIAEGYSVSREKKESFPLTVTSAQKNPTAFYLCASSIPGMSLEQYFGPGTRLTVT.

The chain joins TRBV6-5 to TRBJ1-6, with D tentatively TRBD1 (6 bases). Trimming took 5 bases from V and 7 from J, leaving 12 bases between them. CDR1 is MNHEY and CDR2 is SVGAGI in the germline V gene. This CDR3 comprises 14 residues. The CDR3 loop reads CASSRTDNNSPLHF. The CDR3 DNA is TGTGCCAGCAGTCGGACAGACAACAATTCACCCCTCCACTTT.

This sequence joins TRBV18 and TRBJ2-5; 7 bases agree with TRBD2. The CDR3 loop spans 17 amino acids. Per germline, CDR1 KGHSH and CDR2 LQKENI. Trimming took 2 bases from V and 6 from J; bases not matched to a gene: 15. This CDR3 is CASSPRGGEAGLKTQYF. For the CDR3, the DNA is TGTGCCAGCTCACCAAGAGGAGGCGAAGCGGGGTTGAAGACCCAGTACTTC.

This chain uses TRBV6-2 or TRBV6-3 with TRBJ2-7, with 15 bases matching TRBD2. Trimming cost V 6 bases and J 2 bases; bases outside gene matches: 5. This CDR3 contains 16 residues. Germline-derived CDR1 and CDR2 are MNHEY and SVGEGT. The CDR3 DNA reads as TGTGCCAGCAGCTCCGGACTAGCGGGGGGGACCTACGAGCAGTACTTC. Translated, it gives CASSSGLAGGTYEQYF.

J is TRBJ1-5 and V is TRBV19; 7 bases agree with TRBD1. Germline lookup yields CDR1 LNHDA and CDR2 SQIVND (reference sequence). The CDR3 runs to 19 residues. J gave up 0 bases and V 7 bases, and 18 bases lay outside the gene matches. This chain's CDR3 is CASTRDSTGHLYSNQPQHF. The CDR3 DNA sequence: TGTGCCAGTACCCGGGACAGTACCGGGCATCTCTATAGCAATCAGCCCCAGCATTTT.